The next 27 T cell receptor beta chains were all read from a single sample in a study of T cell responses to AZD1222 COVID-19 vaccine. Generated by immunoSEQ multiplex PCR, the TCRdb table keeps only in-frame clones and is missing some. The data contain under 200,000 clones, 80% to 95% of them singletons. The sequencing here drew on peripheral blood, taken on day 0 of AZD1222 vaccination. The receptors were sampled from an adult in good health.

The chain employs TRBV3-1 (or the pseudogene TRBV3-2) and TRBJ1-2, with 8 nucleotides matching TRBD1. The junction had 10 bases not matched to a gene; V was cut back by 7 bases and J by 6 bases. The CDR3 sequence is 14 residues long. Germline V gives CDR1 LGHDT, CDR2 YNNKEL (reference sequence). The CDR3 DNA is TGTGCCAGCACCGCCGACAGGGGAATGGATGGCTACACCTTC. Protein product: CASTADRGMDGYTF.

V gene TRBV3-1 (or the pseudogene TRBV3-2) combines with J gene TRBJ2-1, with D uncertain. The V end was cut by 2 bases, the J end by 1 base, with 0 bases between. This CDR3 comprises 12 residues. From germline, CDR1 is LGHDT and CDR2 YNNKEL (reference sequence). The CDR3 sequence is CASSQSYNEQFF. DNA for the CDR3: TGTGCCAGCAGCCAATCCTACAATGAGCAGTTCTTC.

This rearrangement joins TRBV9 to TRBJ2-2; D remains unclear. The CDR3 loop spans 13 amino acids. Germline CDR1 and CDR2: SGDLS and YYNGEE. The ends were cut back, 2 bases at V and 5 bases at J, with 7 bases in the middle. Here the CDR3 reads CASSVLVTGELFF. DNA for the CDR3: TGTGCCAGCAGCGTCCTTGTTACCGGGGAGCTGTTTTTT.

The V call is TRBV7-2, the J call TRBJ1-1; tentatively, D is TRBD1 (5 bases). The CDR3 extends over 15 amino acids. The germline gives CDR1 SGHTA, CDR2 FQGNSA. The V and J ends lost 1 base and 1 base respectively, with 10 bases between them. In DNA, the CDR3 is TGTGCCAGCAGCTTAGGGGCCAGGGCGAACACTGAAGCTTTCTTT. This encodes CASSLGARANTEAFF.

The CDR3 reads CASSLEGGPRNQPQHF. CDR3 DNA: TGTGCCAGCAGCTTAGAAGGAGGGCCTCGCAATCAGCCCCAGCATTTT. This chain joins TRBV7-2 and TRBJ1-5; D remains ambiguous. The CDR3 loop spans 16 amino acids. Looked up from germline, CDR1 is SGHTA and CDR2 is FQGNSA. The germline V and J ends were trimmed by 1 base and 2 bases, with 12 bases remaining between them. The complete variable domain, with remaining parts taken from reference TRBV7-2 and TRBJ1-5, reads GAGVSQSPSNKVTEKGKDVELRCDPISGHTALYWYRQSLGQGLEFLIYFQGNSAPDKSGLPSDRFSAERTGGSVSTLTIQRTQQEDSAVYLCASSLEGGPRNQPQHFGDGTRLSIL.

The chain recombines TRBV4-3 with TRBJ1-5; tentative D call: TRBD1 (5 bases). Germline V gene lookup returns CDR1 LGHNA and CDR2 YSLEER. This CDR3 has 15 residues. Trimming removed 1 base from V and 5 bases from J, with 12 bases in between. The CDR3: CASSQVAQGYQPQHF. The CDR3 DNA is TGCGCCAGCAGCCAAGTTGCCCAGGGCTATCAGCCCCAGCATTTT.

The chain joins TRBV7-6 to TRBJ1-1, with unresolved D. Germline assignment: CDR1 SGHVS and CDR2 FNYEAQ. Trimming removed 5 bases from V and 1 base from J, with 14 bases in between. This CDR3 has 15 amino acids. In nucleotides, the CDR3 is TGTGCCAGCAGCCCCCGAAGGTCGCCGAACACTGAAGCTTTCTTT. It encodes CASSPRRSPNTEAFF.

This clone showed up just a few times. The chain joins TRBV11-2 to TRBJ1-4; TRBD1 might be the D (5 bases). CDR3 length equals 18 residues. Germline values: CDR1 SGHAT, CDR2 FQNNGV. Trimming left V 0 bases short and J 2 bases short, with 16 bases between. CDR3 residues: CASSLDGNWKGTNEKLFF. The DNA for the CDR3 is TGTGCCAGCAGCTTAGATGGCAATTGGAAGGGGACTAATGAAAAACTGTTTTTT.

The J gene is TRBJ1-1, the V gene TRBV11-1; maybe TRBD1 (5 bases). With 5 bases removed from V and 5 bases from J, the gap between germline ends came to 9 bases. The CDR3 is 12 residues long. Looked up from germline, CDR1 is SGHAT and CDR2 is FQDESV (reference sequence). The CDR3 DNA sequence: TGTGCCAGCAGCGGGGGGATAACTGAAGCTTTCTTT. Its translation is CASSGGITEAFF.

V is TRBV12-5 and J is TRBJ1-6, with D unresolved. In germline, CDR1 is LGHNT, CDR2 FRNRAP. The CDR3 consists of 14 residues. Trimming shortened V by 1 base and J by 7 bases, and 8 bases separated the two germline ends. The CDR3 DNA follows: TGTGCTAGTGGTTTGGGGACGGACAATTCACCCCTCCACTTT. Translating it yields CASGLGTDNSPLHF. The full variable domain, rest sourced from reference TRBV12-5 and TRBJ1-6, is DARVTQTPRHKVTEMGQEVTMRCQPILGHNTVFWYRQTMMQGLELLAYFRNRAPLDDSGMPKDRFSAEMPDATLATLKIQPSEPRDSAVYFCASGLGTDNSPLHFGNGTRLTVT.

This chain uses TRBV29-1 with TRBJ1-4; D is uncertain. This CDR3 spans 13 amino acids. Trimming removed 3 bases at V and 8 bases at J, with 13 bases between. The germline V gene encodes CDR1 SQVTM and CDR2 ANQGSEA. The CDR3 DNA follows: TGCAGCGTTGAGAGGGAAATTGGGGAAAAACTGTTTTTT. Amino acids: CSVEREIGEKLFF. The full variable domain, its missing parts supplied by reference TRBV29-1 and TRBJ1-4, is SAVISQKPSRDICQRGTSLTIQCQVDSQVTMMFWYRQQPGQSLTLIATANQGSEATYESGFVIDKFPISRPNLTFSTLTVSNMSPEDSSIYLCSVEREIGEKLFFGSGTQLSVL.

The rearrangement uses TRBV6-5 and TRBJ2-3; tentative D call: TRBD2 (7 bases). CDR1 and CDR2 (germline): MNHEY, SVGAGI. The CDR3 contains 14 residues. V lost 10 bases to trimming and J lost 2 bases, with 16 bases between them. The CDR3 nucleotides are TGTGCCACCAGGATCGGGGGGCCCACAGATACGCAGTATTTT. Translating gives CATRIGGPTDTQYF.

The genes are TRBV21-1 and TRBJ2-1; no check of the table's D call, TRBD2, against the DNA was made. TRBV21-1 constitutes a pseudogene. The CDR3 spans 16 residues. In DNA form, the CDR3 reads TGTGCCAGCAGCAAACGCGTAGCGGGCTCCTACAATGAGCAGTTCTTC. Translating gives CASSKRVAGSYNEQFF.

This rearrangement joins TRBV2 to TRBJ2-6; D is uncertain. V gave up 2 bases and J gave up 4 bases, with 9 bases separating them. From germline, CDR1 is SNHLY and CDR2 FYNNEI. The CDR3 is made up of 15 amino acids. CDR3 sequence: CASSEYWSGANVLTF. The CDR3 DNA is TGTGCCAGCAGTGAATACTGGTCCGGGGCCAACGTCCTGACTTTC.

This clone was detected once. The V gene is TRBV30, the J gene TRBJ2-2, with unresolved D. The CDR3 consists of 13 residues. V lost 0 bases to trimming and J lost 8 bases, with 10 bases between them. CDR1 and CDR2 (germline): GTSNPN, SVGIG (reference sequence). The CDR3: CAWSVLRAGELFF. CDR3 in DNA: TGTGCCTGGAGTGTATTAAGGGCGGGGGAGCTGTTTTTT. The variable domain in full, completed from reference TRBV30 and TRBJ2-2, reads SQTIHQWPATLVQPVGSPLSLECTVEGTSNPNLYWYRQAAGRGLQLLFYSVGIGQISSEVPQNLSASRPQDRQFILSSKKLLLSDSGFYLCAWSVLRAGELFFGEGSRLTVL.

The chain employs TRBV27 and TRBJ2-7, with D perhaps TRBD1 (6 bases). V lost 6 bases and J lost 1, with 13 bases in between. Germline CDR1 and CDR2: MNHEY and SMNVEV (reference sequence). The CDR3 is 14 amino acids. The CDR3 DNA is TGTGCCAGCAGGTGGACAGTGGGATCCTACGAGCAGTACTTC. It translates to CASRWTVGSYEQYF.

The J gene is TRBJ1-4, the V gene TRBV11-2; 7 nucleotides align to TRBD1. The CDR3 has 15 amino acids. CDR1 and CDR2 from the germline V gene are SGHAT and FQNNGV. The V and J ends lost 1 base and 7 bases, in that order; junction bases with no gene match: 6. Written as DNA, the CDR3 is TGTGCCAGCAGCTTAGCGCGGGCAGGGGGTGAAAAACTGTTTTTT. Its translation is CASSLARAGGEKLFF.

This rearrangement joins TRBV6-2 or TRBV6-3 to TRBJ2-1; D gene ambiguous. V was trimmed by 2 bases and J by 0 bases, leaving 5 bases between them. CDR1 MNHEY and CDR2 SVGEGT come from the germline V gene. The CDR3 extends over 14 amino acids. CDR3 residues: CASSYQSSYNEQFF. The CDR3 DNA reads TGTGCCAGCAGTTACCAAAGCTCCTACAATGAGCAGTTCTTC.

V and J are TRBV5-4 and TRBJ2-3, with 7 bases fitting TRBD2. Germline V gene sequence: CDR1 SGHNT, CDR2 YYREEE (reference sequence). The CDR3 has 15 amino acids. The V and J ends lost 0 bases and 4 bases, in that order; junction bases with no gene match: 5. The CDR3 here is CASSLGTRLSDTQYF. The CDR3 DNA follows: TGTGCCAGCAGCTTGGGGACTAGGCTTTCAGATACGCAGTATTTT.

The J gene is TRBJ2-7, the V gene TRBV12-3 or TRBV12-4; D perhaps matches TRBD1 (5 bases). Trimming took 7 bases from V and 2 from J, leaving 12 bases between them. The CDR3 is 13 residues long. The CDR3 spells CASTTGQTYEQYF. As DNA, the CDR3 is TGTGCCAGCACTACAGGACAAACCTACGAGCAGTACTTC.

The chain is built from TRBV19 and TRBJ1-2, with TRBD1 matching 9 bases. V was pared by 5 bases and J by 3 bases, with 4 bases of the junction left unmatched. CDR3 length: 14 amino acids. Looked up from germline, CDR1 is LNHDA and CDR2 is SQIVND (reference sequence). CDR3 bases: TGTGCCAGTAGTGATGGGACAGGGTACTATGGCTACACCTTC. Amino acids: CASSDGTGYYGYTF. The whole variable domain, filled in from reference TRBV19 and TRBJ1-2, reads DGGITQSPKYLFRKEGQNVTLSCEQNLNHDAMYWYRQDPGQGLRLIYYSQIVNDFQKGDIAEGYSVSREKKESFPLTVTSAQKNPTAFYLCASSDGTGYYGYTFGSGTRLTVV.

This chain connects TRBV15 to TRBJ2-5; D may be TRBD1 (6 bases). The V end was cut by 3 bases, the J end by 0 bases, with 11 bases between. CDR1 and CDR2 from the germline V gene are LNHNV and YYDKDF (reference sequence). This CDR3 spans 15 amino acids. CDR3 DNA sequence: TGTGCCACCAGCAGCACTAGGGGGTACCAAGAGACCCAGTACTTC. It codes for CATSSTRGYQETQYF. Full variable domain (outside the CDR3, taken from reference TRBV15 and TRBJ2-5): DAMVIQNPRYQVTQFGKPVTLSCSQTLNHNVMYWYQQKSSQAPKLLFHYYDKDFNNEADTPDNFQSRRPNTSFCFLDIRSPGLGDTAMYLCATSSTRGYQETQYFGPGTRLLVL.

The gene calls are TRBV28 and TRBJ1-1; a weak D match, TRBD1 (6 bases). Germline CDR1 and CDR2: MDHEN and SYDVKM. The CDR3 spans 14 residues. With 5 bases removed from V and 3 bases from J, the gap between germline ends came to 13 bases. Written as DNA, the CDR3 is TGTGCCAGCAGTCAACAGGGTGGTTACACTGAAGCTTTCTTT. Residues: CASSQQGGYTEAFF.

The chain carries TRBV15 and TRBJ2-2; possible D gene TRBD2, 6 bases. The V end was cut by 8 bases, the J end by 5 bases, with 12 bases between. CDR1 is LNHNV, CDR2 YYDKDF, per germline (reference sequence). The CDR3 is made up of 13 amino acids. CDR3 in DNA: TGTGCCACCGCGACGGGGGAGACCGGGGAGCTGTTTTTT. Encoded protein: CATATGETGELFF.

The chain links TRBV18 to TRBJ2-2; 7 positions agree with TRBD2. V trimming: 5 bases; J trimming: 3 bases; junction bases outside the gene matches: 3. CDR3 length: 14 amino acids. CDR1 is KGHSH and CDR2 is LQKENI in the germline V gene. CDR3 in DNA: TGTGCCAGCTCAGGGCTAGCGGACACCGGGGAGCTGTTTTTT. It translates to CASSGLADTGELFF.

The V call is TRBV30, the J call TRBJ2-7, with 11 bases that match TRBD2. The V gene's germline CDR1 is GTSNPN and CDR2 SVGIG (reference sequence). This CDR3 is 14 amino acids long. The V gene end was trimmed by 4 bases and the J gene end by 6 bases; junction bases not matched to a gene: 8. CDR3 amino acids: CAWIVTSGNGEQYF. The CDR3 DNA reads TGTGCCTGGATTGTGACTAGCGGGAATGGCGAGCAGTACTTC.

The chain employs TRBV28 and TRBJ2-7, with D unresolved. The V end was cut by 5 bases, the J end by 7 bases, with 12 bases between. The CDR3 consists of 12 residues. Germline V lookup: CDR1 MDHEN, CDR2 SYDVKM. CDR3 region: CASSTEMGEQYF. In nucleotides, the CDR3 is TGTGCCAGCAGTACCGAAATGGGAGAGCAGTACTTC.